Shown below are 23 T cell receptor beta chains from a single sample sequenced in a study of blood T cell repertoires in COVID-19. TCRdb's copy holds only in-frame clones and misses some; the assay was immunoSEQ multiplex PCR. Among 25,000 to 30,000 clones listed, 80% to 90% were seen once. The sample was peripheral blood. These receptors originate from a human donor in a cohort sampled during active COVID-19.

The chain combines TRBV29-1 with TRBJ2-3, with TRBD1 as a possible D gene (5 bases). This CDR3 has 13 amino acids. Germline V gene data show CDR1 as SQVTM and CDR2 as ANQGSEA. Trimming cost V 7 bases and J 2 bases, with 13 bases left between them. The CDR3 region has the DNA TGCAGCGCCCAGACAGCCGTCACAGATACGCAGTATTTT. This codes for CSAQTAVTDTQYF.

The J gene is TRBJ2-3, the V gene TRBV6-5; the D is unclear. The ends were cut back, 2 bases at V and 3 bases at J, with 9 bases in the middle. Germline V CDR1 and CDR2: MNHEY, SVGAGI. The CDR3 spans 14 residues. CDR3 bases: TGTGCCAGCAGTTACAAGCGAGGAACAGATACGCAGTATTTT. It is translated as CASSYKRGTDTQYF.

This clone was picked up a small number of times. This rearrangement joins TRBV7-2 to TRBJ1-2; D might be TRBD1 (6 bases). The CDR3 consists of 15 residues. Trimming removed 5 bases from V and 8 bases from J, with 21 bases in between. The germline gives CDR1 SGHTA, CDR2 FQGNSA. For the CDR3, the DNA is TGTGCCAGCAGCATGCTACAGGGTGGGCCACGGGGCTACACCTTC. Translating gives CASSMLQGGPRGYTF. The variable domain in full, completed from reference TRBV7-2 and TRBJ1-2, reads GAGVSQSPSNKVTEKGKDVELRCDPISGHTALYWYRQSLGQGLEFLIYFQGNSAPDKSGLPSDRFSAERTGGSVSTLTIQRTQQEDSAVYLCASSMLQGGPRGYTFGSGTRLTVV.

The rearrangement links TRBV2 to TRBJ1-5; no reliable D call. Germline V CDR1 and CDR2: SNHLY, FYNNEI. This CDR3 comprises 14 residues. V lost 3 bases to trimming and J lost 2 bases, with 8 bases between them. The CDR3 spells CASSDRMGNQPQHF. The CDR3 DNA is TGTGCCAGCAGTGACAGAATGGGCAATCAGCCCCAGCATTTT.

This sequence joins TRBV4-1 and TRBJ2-5, with 7 bases that match TRBD2. CDR1 is MGHRA, CDR2 YSYEKL, per germline. The V gene end was trimmed by 0 bases and the J gene end by 3 bases; junction bases not matched to a gene: 16. The CDR3 runs to 19 residues. The CDR3 reads CASSQEKELALGGKETQYF. CDR3 in DNA: TGCGCCAGCAGCCAAGAAAAAGAACTAGCTCTCGGGGGGAAAGAGACCCAGTACTTC.

This chain joins TRBV9 and TRBJ2-1; 10 bases are a match to TRBD2. The CDR3 runs to 15 residues. In germline, CDR1 is SGDLS, CDR2 YYNGEE. The V segment lost 2 bases and the J segment 10 bases; nucleotides outside the gene matches: 9. The CDR3 bases are TGTGCCAGCAGCGTTTACGGGACTAGCGACGGAGAGCAGTTCTTC. It encodes CASSVYGTSDGEQFF. Full variable domain (missing parts from reference TRBV9 and TRBJ2-1): DSGVTQTPKHLITATGQRVTLRCSPRSGDLSVYWYQQSLDQGLQFLIQYYNGEERAKGNILERFSAQQFPDLHSELNLSSLELGDSALYFCASSVYGTSDGEQFFGPGTRLTVL.

The gene calls are TRBV19 and TRBJ2-2; TRBD2 matches at 8 bases. This CDR3 has 16 residues. The ends lost 6 bases at V and 5 bases at J; junction bases unmatched: 11. Germline CDR1 reads LNHDA; CDR2 reads SQIVND (reference sequence). CDR3 sequence (DNA): TGTGCCAGTAGGTCTCCGGGAGGGGCCCGGACCGGGGAGCTGTTTTTT. It encodes CASRSPGGARTGELFF.

This clone has a handful of counts. The chain recombines TRBV7-2 with TRBJ1-6; 9 bases fit TRBD1. Germline V gene sequence: CDR1 SGHTA, CDR2 FQGNSA. Trimming removed 7 bases from V and 1 base from J; junction bases left unmatched: 8. The CDR3 totals 17 residues. DNA for the CDR3: TGTGCCAGCACCCGGGGACAGGGAGGGTCCTATAATTCACCCCTCCACTTT. Translation: CASTRGQGGSYNSPLHF.

J is TRBJ1-4 and V is TRBV19; no firm D call. V gave up 4 bases and J gave up 0 bases, with 15 bases separating them. Germline assignment: CDR1 LNHDA and CDR2 SQIVND (reference sequence). The length of the CDR3 is 17 residues. The CDR3 bases are TGTGCCAGTAGTAGTTGGGAGAGACTCGCAACTAATGAAAAACTGTTTTTT. Translation gives CASSSWERLATNEKLFF.

The chain combines TRBV28 with TRBJ1-4, with TRBD1 as a possible D gene (6 bases). The CDR3 runs to 16 residues. Trimming left V 8 bases short and J 7 bases short, with 23 bases between. CDR1 is MDHEN and CDR2 is SYDVKM in the germline V gene. CDR3 protein: CASRNPQGSGSEKLFF. Written as DNA, the CDR3 is TGTGCCAGCCGCAACCCGCAGGGGAGTGGTTCTGAAAAACTGTTTTTT.

This sequence joins TRBV7-9 and TRBJ2-7; no definite D call. V was cut by 5 bases and J by 4 bases, with 12 bases left in between. This CDR3 is 13 amino acids long. Germline CDR1 reads SEHNR; CDR2 reads FQNEAQ (reference sequence). CDR3 loop: CASSQFSVYEQYF. CDR3 DNA: TGTGCCAGCAGCCAATTTTCGGTTTACGAGCAGTACTTC.

V gene TRBV27 combines with J gene TRBJ2-5; 8 bases are shared with TRBD2. Germline V gene lookup returns CDR1 MNHEY and CDR2 SMNVEV (reference sequence). The CDR3 extends over 18 amino acids. With 2 bases clipped from V and 6 bases from J, the junction kept 17 bases outside the gene matches. This CDR3 is CASSLMGTGGAVLKTQYF. DNA for the CDR3: TGTGCCAGCAGTTTAATGGGTACCGGGGGGGCAGTTTTGAAGACCCAGTACTTC.

CDR3 residues: CASSIGGGQPPDTQYF. CDR3 in DNA: TGTGCCAGTAGTATAGGGGGGGGCCAACCACCAGATACGCAGTATTTT. This rearrangement joins TRBV19 to TRBJ2-3, with D possibly TRBD2 on 7 matching bases. The CDR3 length is 16 residues. The V end was cut by 1 base, the J end by 4 bases, with 15 bases between. Germline assignment: CDR1 LNHDA and CDR2 SQIVND (reference sequence).

This clone was counted once. The J gene is TRBJ2-6, the V gene TRBV7-9; TRBD1 matches 7 bases. The V and J ends lost 3 bases and 0 bases, in that order; junction bases with no gene match: 5. This CDR3 has 17 residues. CDR1 and CDR2 (germline): SEHNR, FQNEAQ (reference sequence). The CDR3 DNA reads TGTGCCAGCAGCTTGGGGACAGAAATCTCTGGGGCCAACGTCCTGACTTTC. Its translation is CASSLGTEISGANVLTF. The whole variable domain, remainder taken from reference TRBV7-9 and TRBJ2-6, is DTGVSQNPRHKITKRGQNVTFRCDPISEHNRLYWYRQTLGQGPEFLTYFQNEAQLEKSRLLSDRFSAERPKGSFSTLEIQRTEQGDSAMYLCASSLGTEISGANVLTFGAGSRLTVL.

The chain has TRBV19 and TRBJ2-1; 12 positions match TRBD2. CDR1 and CDR2 (germline): LNHDA, SQIVND (reference sequence). V shed 8 bases, J shed 7 bases, and the junction held 3 bases outside the gene matches. This CDR3 has 13 residues. DNA for the CDR3: TGTGCCAGTTCGACTAGCGGGGGTAATGAGCAGTTCTTC. Translation: CASSTSGGNEQFF. Looking up the rest from reference TRBV19 and TRBJ2-1 gives the full variable domain: DGGITQSPKYLFRKEGQNVTLSCEQNLNHDAMYWYRQDPGQGLRLIYYSQIVNDFQKGDIAEGYSVSREKKESFPLTVTSAQKNPTAFYLCASSTSGGNEQFFGPGTRLTVL.

The chain combines TRBV20-1 with TRBJ2-2; 11 nucleotides agree with TRBD2. The CDR3 spans 19 residues. Looked up from germline, CDR1 is DFQATT and CDR2 is SNEGSKA (reference sequence). J gave up 0 bases and V 5 bases, and 14 bases lay outside the gene matches. The CDR3 protein is CSARGLAGYSHANTGELFF. In nucleotides, the CDR3 is TGCAGTGCTCGTGGACTAGCGGGTTACTCCCACGCGAACACCGGGGAGCTGTTTTTT.

V is TRBV18 and J is TRBJ1-6; no definite D call. Germline V CDR1 and CDR2: KGHSH, LQKENI. This CDR3 is 15 amino acids long. Trimming took 1 base from V and 7 from J, leaving 11 bases between them. In nucleotides, the CDR3 is TGTGCCAGCTCACCACAGGAAGGGAGGAATTCACCCCTCCACTTT. Translated: CASSPQEGRNSPLHF.

In its sample, this clone was seen once. V usage is TRBV20-1 and J usage is TRBJ2-3; TRBD1 matches 7 bases. The CDR3 is 14 amino acids. With V trimmed by 3 bases and J by 2 bases, 5 bases remained unmatched. Germline lookup yields CDR1 DFQATT and CDR2 SNEGSKA (reference sequence). The CDR3 DNA follows: TGCAGTGCTAGTTGGACAGGAAACACAGATACGCAGTATTTT. Its protein is CSASWTGNTDTQYF.

The chain couples TRBV7-3 to TRBJ2-2; 7 bases map to TRBD1. CDR3 size: 15 residues. Germline assignment: CDR1 SGHTA and CDR2 FQGTGA. V shed 4 bases and J 4 bases; nucleotides not matched to a gene: 6. The CDR3 region is CASSSRQGTTGELFF. The CDR3, as DNA: TGTGCCAGCAGCTCCAGACAGGGAACCACCGGGGAGCTGTTTTTT.

The chain combines TRBV28 with TRBJ1-2, with D perhaps matching TRBD1 (5 bases). Per germline, CDR1 MDHEN and CDR2 SYDVKM. The germline V and J ends were trimmed by 2 bases and 2 bases, with 9 bases remaining between them. The CDR3 spans 14 residues. In DNA, the CDR3 is TGTGCCAGCAGTTTACTGACAGCGAACTATGGCTACACCTTC. As protein: CASSLLTANYGYTF.

The CDR3 here is CSVQGPGRDSPLHF. CDR3 in DNA: TGCAGCGTCCAAGGGCCCGGGAGGGATTCACCCCTCCACTTT. The rearrangement joins TRBV29-1 to TRBJ1-6; D not certain. The length of the CDR3 is 14 residues. Per the germline V gene, CDR1 is SQVTM and CDR2 is ANQGSEA. Trimming shortened V by 6 bases and J by 8 bases, and 17 bases separated the two germline ends.

The CDR3 DNA is TGTGCCAGCAGCCACACAGATACGCAGTATTTT. This translates into CASSHTDTQYF. The rearrangement uses TRBV5-6 and TRBJ2-3; D gene ambiguous. Per germline, CDR1 SGHDT and CDR2 YYEEEE. The CDR3 covers 11 residues. Trimming took 4 bases from V and 2 from J, leaving 2 bases between them.

CDR3 in amino acids: CATSDRTGTGLGLGAPQHF. In DNA form, the CDR3 reads TGTGCCACCAGTGACCGGACCGGGACAGGGTTGGGATTAGGTGCGCCCCAGCATTTT. The rearrangement links TRBV24-1 to TRBJ1-5; 9 nucleotides match TRBD1. The CDR3 extends over 19 amino acids. Germline CDR1 reads KGHDR; CDR2 reads SFDVKD. V shed 4 bases, J shed 9 bases, and the junction held 21 bases outside the gene matches.